Shown below are 19 T cell receptor beta chains from a single sample sequenced in a study of blood T cell repertoires in COVID-19. TCRdb's table, derived via immunoSEQ multiplex PCR, lists solely in-frame clones and lacks some. The table has about 220,000 clones, approximately 85% seen once; the top ten hold more than 2%. The source material was peripheral blood. These receptor sequences come from a woman aged 70-85 years with COVID-19, enrolled during active disease.

The chain has TRBV6-5 and TRBJ1-1, with D maybe TRBD1 (5 bases). Trimming shortened V by 0 bases and J by 1 base, and 9 bases separated the two germline ends. The CDR3 length is 15 residues. CDR1 is MNHEY, CDR2 SVGAGI, per germline. The CDR3 region is CASSYSSRANTEAFF. In DNA, the CDR3 is TGTGCCAGCAGTTACTCCTCCAGGGCGAACACTGAAGCTTTCTTT.

This chain joins TRBV25-1 and TRBJ2-7; weak D call: TRBD2 (6 bases). Germline CDR1 and CDR2: MGHDK and SYGVNS. Trimming removed 8 bases from V and 0 bases from J, with 14 bases in between. The CDR3 loop spans 14 amino acids. The CDR3 bases are TGTGCCAGCGGCCGTTCGGGGGTCTCCTACGAGCAGTACTTC. Amino acid sequence: CASGRSGVSYEQYF.

The chain joins TRBV7-9 to TRBJ2-5; 10 nucleotides align to TRBD1. Trimming cost V 1 base and J 5 bases; bases outside gene matches: 10. Germline CDR1 is SEHNR and CDR2 is FQNEAQ (reference sequence). The CDR3 totals 17 residues. Here the CDR3 reads CASSLGKMTGGGETQYF. In nucleotides, the CDR3 is TGTGCCAGCAGCTTAGGCAAAATGACAGGGGGCGGTGAGACCCAGTACTTC.

The chain has TRBV10-3 and TRBJ2-7, with 7 bases fitting TRBD1. The V gene end was trimmed by 4 bases and the J gene end by 6 bases; junction bases not matched to a gene: 12. The germline V gene encodes CDR1 ENHRY and CDR2 SYGVKD. The length of the CDR3 is 15 residues. CDR3 loop: CAISADRVFLGEQYF. The CDR3, as DNA: TGTGCCATCAGTGCCGACAGGGTTTTTCTTGGCGAGCAGTACTTC.

This clone occurred once. The chain joins TRBV7-2 to TRBJ1-2; 7 positions agree with TRBD1. With V trimmed by 1 base and J by 8 bases, 7 bases remained unmatched. The CDR3 is 14 residues long. The germline V gene encodes CDR1 SGHTA and CDR2 FQGNSA. As DNA, the CDR3 is TGTGCCAGCAGCTTAGAGGGGGCGCGTGGAGGCTACACCTTC. It encodes CASSLEGARGGYTF. The full variable domain, its missing parts supplied by reference TRBV7-2 and TRBJ1-2, is GAGVSQSPSNKVTEKGKDVELRCDPISGHTALYWYRQSLGQGLEFLIYFQGNSAPDKSGLPSDRFSAERTGGSVSTLTIQRTQQEDSAVYLCASSLEGARGGYTFGSGTRLTVV.

In nucleotides, the CDR3 is TGTGCCAGCAGCTCCCCCAGGGGAGTCGTCGGCTACACCTTC. Its protein is CASSSPRGVVGYTF. The chain combines TRBV5-4 with TRBJ1-2; D may be TRBD1 (6 bases). V lost 3 bases, J lost 8 bases, and 17 bases lay in between. The germline CDR1 and CDR2 sequences are SGHNT and YYREEE (reference sequence). The CDR3 spans 14 residues.

This rearrangement joins TRBV7-2 to TRBJ2-3, with TRBD1 matching over 10 bases. The CDR3 is 16 amino acids. Trimming took 4 bases from V and 7 from J; bases not matched to a gene: 11. In germline, CDR1 is SGHTA, CDR2 FQGNSA. The CDR3 bases are TGTGCCAGCAGCTGGGGGGCCCGGGACAGGGGAAATACGCAGTATTTT. This sequence encodes CASSWGARDRGNTQYF.

The chain carries TRBV7-8 and TRBJ2-5, with 8 nucleotides matching TRBD1. This CDR3 spans 15 amino acids. V shed 5 bases, J shed 5 bases, and the junction held 10 bases outside the gene matches. The germline V gene has CDR1 SGHVS and CDR2 FQNEAQ. The CDR3 region has the DNA TGTGCCAGCAGCCAAGGCCCAGGGGGCGCCGAGACCCAGTACTTC. Translated: CASSQGPGGAETQYF.

The genes are TRBV6-5 and TRBJ1-1; D possibly corresponds to TRBD1 (5 bases). Germline values: CDR1 MNHEY, CDR2 SVGAGI. The CDR3 covers 13 residues. V lost 5 bases to trimming and J lost 5 bases, with 12 bases between them. The CDR3 loop is CASSRGSGTEAFF. DNA of the CDR3: TGTGCCAGCAGTCGGGGGTCAGGTACTGAAGCTTTCTTT.

The chain employs TRBV27 and TRBJ1-1, with 7 bases identical to TRBD1. The length of the CDR3 is 13 residues. With 9 bases clipped from V and 0 bases from J, the junction kept 4 bases outside the gene matches. Per the germline V gene, CDR1 is MNHEY and CDR2 is SMNVEV (reference sequence). The DNA of the CDR3 is TGTGCCAGTCAGGGACAGATGAACACTGAAGCTTTCTTT. Translated, it gives CASQGQMNTEAFF.

This chain connects TRBV7-8 to TRBJ1-4; weak D call: TRBD1 (6 bases). Trimming cost V 1 base and J 7 bases, with 13 bases left between them. The CDR3 extends over 15 amino acids. CDR1 and CDR2 from the germline V gene are SGHVS and FQNEAQ. This CDR3 is CASSLVGGAAEKLFF. The CDR3 bases are TGTGCCAGCAGCTTAGTGGGGGGGGCGGCTGAAAAACTGTTTTTT.

The V and J genes are TRBV12-3 or TRBV12-4 and TRBJ1-1; D is perhaps TRBD1 (6 bases). Trimming took 5 bases from V and 7 from J, leaving 8 bases between them. This CDR3 spans 11 amino acids. CDR3 coding DNA: TGTGCCAGCAGTGACAGGTATGAAGCTTTCTTT. The encoded protein is CASSDRYEAFF.

V usage is TRBV18 and J usage is TRBJ1-2; maybe TRBD1 (6 bases). In germline, CDR1 is KGHSH, CDR2 LQKENI. The CDR3 is 14 amino acids. V was clipped by 2 bases and J by 7 bases, with 14 bases between them. This chain's CDR3 is CASSPDQTGSGYTF. Written as DNA, the CDR3 is TGTGCCAGCTCACCAGATCAGACAGGTAGTGGCTACACCTTC.

V is TRBV2 and J is TRBJ2-5; 7 nucleotides match TRBD2. The CDR3 spans 16 residues. V shed 6 bases, J shed 4 bases, and the junction held 14 bases outside the gene matches. The germline CDR1 and CDR2 sequences are SNHLY and FYNNEI. CDR3 region: CASSIPGGPKGETQYF. The DNA of the CDR3 is TGTGCCAGCAGCATTCCGGGAGGCCCTAAAGGAGAGACCCAGTACTTC.

The chain employs TRBV20-1 and TRBJ2-7, with D possibly being TRBD1 (6 bases). This CDR3 comprises 15 residues. Trimming left V 3 bases short and J 0 bases short, with 15 bases between. Germline CDR1 and CDR2: DFQATT and SNEGSKA (reference sequence). The CDR3 here is CSASELGAYSYEQYF. The CDR3 DNA reads TGCAGTGCTAGTGAGTTGGGGGCCTACTCCTACGAGCAGTACTTC.

The chain recombines TRBV28 with TRBJ1-5; tentative D call: TRBD1 (5 bases). V lost 4 bases and J 2 bases, leaving 12 bases between the germline ends. The CDR3 covers 15 residues. Germline V gene sequence: CDR1 MDHEN, CDR2 SYDVKM. In DNA, the CDR3 is TGTGCCAGCAGTTCCCCCCCCAGGGGCAATCAGCCCCAGCATTTT. This codes for CASSSPPRGNQPQHF. The variable domain in full, with the rest retrieved from reference TRBV28 and TRBJ1-5, is DVKVTQSSRYLVKRTGEKVFLECVQDMDHENMFWYRQDPGLGLRLIYFSYDVKMKEKGDIPEGYSVSREKKERFSLILESASTNQTSMYLCASSSPPRGNQPQHFGDGTRLSIL.

This clone has just one count. V and J are TRBV19 and TRBJ1-1, with 7 nucleotides matching TRBD1. The CDR3 loop spans 15 amino acids. CDR1 and CDR2 from the germline V gene are LNHDA and SQIVND (reference sequence). The V gene end was trimmed by 3 bases and the J gene end by 2 bases; junction bases not matched to a gene: 6. For the CDR3, the DNA is TGTGCCAGTAGTATTCTCGGACAGGCAAACACTGAAGCTTTCTTT. This encodes CASSILGQANTEAFF.

This chain connects TRBV19 to TRBJ2-2; TRBD1 agrees at 7 bases. The CDR3 has 14 residues. Germline CDR1 is LNHDA and CDR2 is SQIVND (reference sequence). Trimming took 8 bases from V and 2 from J; bases not matched to a gene: 5. CDR3 nucleotides: TGTGCCAGTCAGGACAGGCTCAACACCGGGGAGCTGTTTTTT. Amino acid sequence: CASQDRLNTGELFF.

The CDR3 sequence is CASSFTTGGGQPQHF. The CDR3 DNA follows: TGTGCCAGCAGTTTCACCACAGGGGGAGGACAGCCCCAGCATTTT. This chain links TRBV28 with TRBJ1-5; 8 positions agree with TRBD1. CDR3 size: 15 residues. The V gene's germline CDR1 is MDHEN and CDR2 SYDVKM. V shed 3 bases, J shed 7 bases, and the junction held 8 bases outside the gene matches.